This paragraph reports one T cell receptor (beta chain). Its specificity is unknown. Only in-frame clones appear in the TCRdb table, and some are missing; sequencing was by immunoSEQ multiplex PCR. Counted here are 100,000 to 150,000 clones, more than 90% occurring once; the ten biggest clones make up around 1.1%. Germline V gene lookup returns CDR1 LGHNA and CDR2 YSLEER. The CDR3 totals 15 residues. V lost 4 bases to trimming and J lost 0 bases; unmatched junction nucleotides: 0. This entry is derived from a study of T cell responses to AZD1222 COVID-19 vaccine. Study findings and constraints: Repertoires in all cases were sampled only once the peak T cell response had passed.

Samples with a second dose at about 4 or about 12 weeks were pooled together. The chain combines TRBV4-3 with TRBJ2-1, with 10 bases fitting TRBD2. The starting material was peripheral blood, obtained 28 days after the second AZD1222 dose. The source of this sequence is an adult who received the AZD1222 COVID-19 vaccine. CDR3 nucleotides: TGCGCCAGCAGCCCTAGCGGGGGCTCCTACAATGAGCAGTTCTTC. It translates to CASSPSGGSYNEQFF.